This passage covers 18 T cell receptor beta chains from one sample sequenced in a study of blood T cell repertoires in COVID-19. Assay used: immunoSEQ multiplex PCR; TCRdb lists only in-frame clones, some missing. The table shows 150,000 to 200,000 clones, with 94% occurring only once. The sequencing sample was made of peripheral blood. The receptors were gathered from a man younger than 45 with COVID-19, enrolled during active disease.

This chain links TRBV27 with TRBJ1-2, with D perhaps TRBD1 (6 bases). The V gene's germline CDR1 is MNHEY and CDR2 SMNVEV (reference sequence). This CDR3 has 15 residues. V dropped 5 bases and J dropped 4 bases, with 17 bases sitting between them. CDR3 amino acids: CASSPSGGLSYGYTF. Written as DNA, the CDR3 is TGTGCCAGCAGTCCCTCCGGGGGGCTCTCCTATGGCTACACCTTC.

In this sample, this clone turned up a few times. This chain joins TRBV9 and TRBJ1-2, with D unclear. Trimming stripped 0 bases from V and 0 bases from J, with 9 bases between. CDR3 length: 15 amino acids. Germline assignment: CDR1 SGDLS and CDR2 YYNGEE. The CDR3 protein is CASSVEPAANYGYTF. The CDR3 DNA reads TGTGCCAGCAGCGTAGAACCCGCGGCTAACTATGGCTACACCTTC.

This chain joins TRBV6-5 and TRBJ1-5; 8 nucleotides agree with TRBD1. Germline assignment: CDR1 MNHEY and CDR2 SVGAGI. Trimming removed 5 bases from V and 6 bases from J; junction bases left unmatched: 9. This CDR3 contains 15 residues. The CDR3 bases are TGTGCCAGCAGTCGACAGGGGTCCATCGGTCAGCCCCAGCATTTT. This gives the protein CASSRQGSIGQPQHF.

The CDR3 nucleotides read TGTGCCAGCTTAAGGAACAGGGTAGGTTACAATGAGCAGTTCTTC. Its protein product is CASLRNRVGYNEQFF. The chain is built from TRBV7-9 and TRBJ2-1; maybe TRBD1 (6 bases). Trimming took 8 bases from V and 4 from J, leaving 18 bases between them. Germline lookup yields CDR1 SEHNR and CDR2 FQNEAQ (reference sequence). The CDR3 covers 15 residues.

For this clone: A much more abundant neighbour one base away suggests this may be a read error. The rearrangement links TRBV15 to TRBJ1-2; TRBD1 aligns across 7 bases. This CDR3 region has 17 residues. CDR1 is LNHNV, CDR2 YYDKDF, per germline (reference sequence). The CDR3 DNA sequence: TGTGTCACCAGCACCGAGAGAGGGGGCAAGGGAAACTATGGCTACACCTTC. Protein sequence: CVTSTERGGKGNYGYTF.

The V gene is TRBV20-1, the J gene TRBJ2-7, with D possibly TRBD2 on 5 matching bases. This CDR3 has 13 residues. The germline gives CDR1 DFQATT, CDR2 SNEGSKA (reference sequence). Trimming stripped 3 bases from V and 7 bases from J, with 16 bases between. DNA for the CDR3: TGCAGTGCTAGTCCCTCCCGGCGAGGGGAGCAGTACTTC. It encodes CSASPSRRGEQYF.

The chain combines TRBV2 with TRBJ1-3; D perhaps matches TRBD1 (5 bases). The length of the CDR3 is 17 residues. The germline V gene has CDR1 SNHLY and CDR2 FYNNEI. V lost 4 bases and J lost 0, with 16 bases in between. This chain's CDR3 is CASSVGRGTFSGNTIYF. The CDR3 DNA follows: TGTGCCAGCAGTGTAGGGCGGGGCACTTTCTCTGGAAACACCATATATTTT. Full variable domain (remainder filled in from reference TRBV2 and TRBJ1-3): EPEVTQTPSHQVTQMGQEVILRCVPISNHLYFYWYRQILGQKVEFLVSFYNNEISEKSEIFDDQFSVERPDGSNFTLKIRSTKLEDSAMYFCASSVGRGTFSGNTIYFGEGSWLTVV.

The chain recombines TRBV14 with TRBJ2-3, with 7 nucleotides matching TRBD2. V was pared by 2 bases and J by 0 bases, with 5 bases of the junction left unmatched. The germline gives CDR1 SGHDN, CDR2 FVKESK. CDR3 length: 16 residues. In DNA, the CDR3 is TGTGCCAGCAGCCAACTGAGCGGGGCTAGCACAGATACGCAGTATTTT. Protein: CASSQLSGASTDTQYF.

J is TRBJ1-2 and V is TRBV19; the D gene is possibly TRBD1 (5 bases). CDR1 is LNHDA, CDR2 SQIVND, per germline (reference sequence). There are 15 residues in the CDR3. Deletions cut 5 bases from V and 5 bases from J, with 18 bases between. The CDR3 spells CASSPSVEGVYGYTF. CDR3 in DNA: TGTGCCAGTAGTCCGTCGGTTGAAGGGGTGTATGGCTACACCTTC.

The chain employs TRBV28 and TRBJ1-2; no reliable D call. Germline lookup yields CDR1 MDHEN and CDR2 SYDVKM. Trimming took 3 bases from V and 8 from J, leaving 10 bases between them. This CDR3 has 12 residues. In nucleotides, the CDR3 is TGTGCCAGCAGTTTGTGGGGAGGAGGCTACACCTTC. Amino acids: CASSLWGGGYTF.

V gene TRBV7-9 combines with J gene TRBJ2-2; maybe TRBD1 (6 bases). Germline CDR1 reads SEHNR; CDR2 reads FQNEAQ (reference sequence). Trimming removed 5 bases from V and 5 bases from J, with 18 bases in between. This CDR3 region has 16 residues. Here the CDR3 reads CASSPRTAGGTGELFF. CDR3 in DNA: TGTGCCAGCAGCCCCCGGACAGCCGGAGGTACCGGGGAGCTGTTTTTT.

The chain employs TRBV4-1 and TRBJ2-5; 13 positions agree with TRBD2. Germline trimming cut 1 base from V and 2 bases from J; bases unmatched to any gene: 7. Germline-derived CDR1 and CDR2 are MGHRA and YSYEKL. The CDR3 extends over 18 amino acids. Here the CDR3 DNA reads TGCGCCAGCAGCCAAGGGATCGGACTAGCGGGGGAGCAAGAGACCCAGTACTTC. Its protein is CASSQGIGLAGEQETQYF.

This chain's CDR3 is CASQAGENTGELFF. CDR3 nucleotide sequence: TGTGCCAGCCAAGCGGGGGAGAACACCGGGGAGCTGTTTTTT. The chain employs TRBV6-5 and TRBJ2-2; 8 positions match TRBD2. CDR3 size: 14 residues. Germline-derived CDR1 and CDR2 are MNHEY and SVGAGI. J was trimmed by 1 base and V by 8 bases; bases with no gene match: 3.

This rearrangement joins TRBV15 to TRBJ1-5; TRBD1 might be the D (5 bases). There are 15 residues in the CDR3. Germline values: CDR1 LNHNV, CDR2 YYDKDF (reference sequence). Trimming cost V 1 base and J 4 bases, with 11 bases left between them. The CDR3 sequence: CATSRATVLNQPQHF. CDR3 sequence (DNA): TGTGCCACCAGCAGAGCGACAGTCCTAAATCAGCCCCAGCATTTT. Full variable domain (remainder filled in from reference TRBV15 and TRBJ1-5): DAMVIQNPRYQVTQFGKPVTLSCSQTLNHNVMYWYQQKSSQAPKLLFHYYDKDFNNEADTPDNFQSRRPNTSFCFLDIRSPGLGDTAMYLCATSRATVLNQPQHFGDGTRLSIL.

The V call is TRBV2, the J call TRBJ1-1; 7 bases fit TRBD1. The CDR3 extends over 14 amino acids. Germline V gene sequence: CDR1 SNHLY, CDR2 FYNNEI. Trimming cost V 5 bases and J 0 bases; bases outside gene matches: 3. This CDR3 reads CASSWDSMNTEAFF. The CDR3 region has the DNA TGTGCCAGCAGTTGGGACAGCATGAACACTGAAGCTTTCTTT.

The V gene is TRBV10-3, the J gene TRBJ2-3; a possible D gene is TRBD2 (7 bases). Germline V CDR1 and CDR2: ENHRY, SYGVKD. Trimming stripped 4 bases from V and 3 bases from J, with 20 bases between. The CDR3 is made up of 17 amino acids. The chain's CDR3 is CAISGATRGRGTDTQYF. CDR3 DNA sequence: TGTGCCATCAGTGGGGCCACGCGGGGGAGGGGGACAGATACGCAGTATTTT.

This chain uses TRBV2 with TRBJ2-2, with TRBD2 as a possible D gene (5 bases). The CDR3 runs to 16 residues. The V end was cut by 2 bases, the J end by 3 bases, with 13 bases between. Germline lookup yields CDR1 SNHLY and CDR2 FYNNEI. The CDR3 nucleotides read TGTGCCAGCAGTGAATTCCCCAGCGGATACACCGGGGAGCTGTTTTTT. Protein sequence: CASSEFPSGYTGELFF. The whole variable domain, filled in from reference TRBV2 and TRBJ2-2, reads EPEVTQTPSHQVTQMGQEVILRCVPISNHLYFYWYRQILGQKVEFLVSFYNNEISEKSEIFDDQFSVERPDGSNFTLKIRSTKLEDSAMYFCASSEFPSGYTGELFFGEGSRLTVL.

The chain recombines TRBV30 with TRBJ1-5; D gene uncertain. This CDR3 comprises 13 residues. Germline CDR1 and CDR2: GTSNPN and SVGIG (reference sequence). Trimming shortened V by 3 bases and J by 4 bases, and 10 bases separated the two germline ends. For the CDR3, the DNA is TGTGCCTGGAGCCCCGGGGAGAATCAGCCCCAGCATTTT. It translates to CAWSPGENQPQHF.